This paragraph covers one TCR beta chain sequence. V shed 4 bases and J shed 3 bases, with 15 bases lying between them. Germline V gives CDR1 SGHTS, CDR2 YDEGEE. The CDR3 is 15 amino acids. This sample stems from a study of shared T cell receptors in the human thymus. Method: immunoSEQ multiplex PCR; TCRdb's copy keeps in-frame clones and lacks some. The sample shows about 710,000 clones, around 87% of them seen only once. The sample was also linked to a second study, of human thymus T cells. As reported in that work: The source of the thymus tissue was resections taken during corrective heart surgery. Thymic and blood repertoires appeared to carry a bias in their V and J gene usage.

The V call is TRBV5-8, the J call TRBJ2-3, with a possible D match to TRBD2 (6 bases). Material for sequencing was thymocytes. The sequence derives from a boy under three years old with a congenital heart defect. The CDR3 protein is CASSPRAGRTDTQYF. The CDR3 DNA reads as TGTGCCAGCAGCCCCCGGGCGGGAAGGACAGATACGCAGTATTTT.